These 20 T cell receptor beta chains came from one sample sequenced in a study of T-cell reconstitution after alpha-beta-depleted transplantation in children. The authors prepared the TCRbeta library with unique molecular identifiers. TCRdb passed the PCR reads through MiXCR, listing each CDR3 protein once. The sample yields about 980,000 distinct CDR3 sequences, less than 30% seen once. Material: PBMCs, mostly from graft donor cells, obtained 360 days after TCRalphabeta/CD19-depleted stem cell transplant. These receptors all come from a boy less than two years old who had a stem cell transplant for SCID, so the T cells may come from the graft donor.

The chain links TRBV20-1 to TRBJ2-1; 11 bases are shared with TRBD2. The germline V gene has CDR1 DFQATT and CDR2 SNEGSKA (reference sequence). The length of the CDR3 is 14 residues. The V and J ends lost 5 bases and 7 bases, in that order; junction bases with no gene match: 7. In DNA, the CDR3 is TGCAGTGCTTCCCTAGCGGGAGGTCGGAATGAGCAGTTCTTC. Its translation: CSASLAGGRNEQFF.

This clonotype has more than one count but fewer than ten. V is TRBV25-1 and J is TRBJ2-1; D not resolved. Deletions cut 0 bases from V and 7 bases from J, with 7 bases between. The CDR3 runs to 13 residues. Germline V CDR1 and CDR2: MGHDK, SYGVNS. The CDR3 loop reads CASSEYVENEQFF. CDR3 nucleotide sequence: TGTGCCAGCAGTGAATATGTGGAGAATGAGCAGTTCTTC.

The J gene is TRBJ1-1, the V gene TRBV6-2 or TRBV6-3; the D gene is possibly TRBD1 (6 bases). CDR3 length: 15 residues. Germline CDR1 and CDR2: MNHEY and SVGEGT. V dropped 6 bases and J dropped 4 bases, with 18 bases sitting between them. The CDR3 DNA reads as TGTGCCAGCAGCCGTCCTCTTACAGGGTTCACTGAAGCTTTCTTT. Protein product: CASSRPLTGFTEAFF.

The V and J genes are TRBV5-4 and TRBJ2-4; a weak D match, TRBD2 (5 bases). The CDR3 runs 20 residues. Germline values: CDR1 SGHNT, CDR2 YYREEE (reference sequence). The V end was cut by 0 bases, the J end by 7 bases, with 29 bases between. The CDR3 reads CASSLERMRGWELMRNIQYF. The CDR3 coding sequence is TGTGCCAGCAGCTTGGAGCGGATGAGAGGCTGGGAGTTGATGCGTAACATTCAGTACTTC.

This chain joins TRBV27 and TRBJ2-3; 10 nucleotides match TRBD1. V gave up 4 bases and J gave up 4 bases; unmatched junction bases: 5. Germline V gene data show CDR1 as MNHEY and CDR2 as SMNVEV (reference sequence). The CDR3 has 15 amino acids. CDR3 bases: TGTGCCAGCAGTTGGGACAGGGGAGGTGCAGATACGCAGTATTTT. Translation: CASSWDRGGADTQYF.

This clonotype was seen many times. The chain employs TRBV12-3 or TRBV12-4 and TRBJ2-1; D is ambiguous. With 6 bases removed from V and 6 bases from J, the gap between germline ends came to 6 bases. CDR3 size: 11 residues. The CDR3 bases are TGTGCCAGCAGCTTGGGCAATGAGCAGTTCTTC. This sequence encodes CASSLGNEQFF.

The J gene is TRBJ2-1, the V gene TRBV5-5; 7 nucleotides align to TRBD1. V lost 3 bases, J lost 1 base, and 7 bases stayed unmatched. The CDR3 spans 16 residues. Germline V gene data show CDR1 as SGHKS and CDR2 as YYEKEE (reference sequence). CDR3 region: CASSSPGQESYNEQFF. In DNA, the CDR3 is TGTGCCAGCAGCTCCCCCGGACAGGAGTCCTACAATGAGCAGTTCTTC.

This chain joins TRBV4-2 and TRBJ1-2; weak D call: TRBD1 (6 bases). V gave up 4 bases and J gave up 4 bases, with 19 bases separating them. This CDR3 region has 16 residues. Germline values: CDR1 LGHNA, CDR2 YNFKEQ. The CDR3 region has the DNA TGTGCCAGCAGCCGACAAACCGGGACACAATTCTATGGCTACACCTTC. Encoded protein: CASSRQTGTQFYGYTF.

This clonotype appeared a few times. This chain connects TRBV3-1 to TRBJ2-5; D possibly corresponds to TRBD2 (6 bases). CDR1 and CDR2 from the germline V gene are LGHDT and YNNKEL (reference sequence). Deletions cut 3 bases from V and 1 base from J, with 12 bases between. The CDR3 has 15 amino acids. The CDR3: CASSQGGTAQETQYF. CDR3 nucleotide sequence: TGTGCCAGCAGCCAGGGAGGCACAGCCCAAGAGACCCAGTACTTC.

In its sample, this clonotype was seen a few times. The chain recombines TRBV7-9 with TRBJ1-4; D perhaps matches TRBD1 (5 bases). V was clipped by 3 bases and J by 0 bases, with 8 bases between them. Germline CDR1 is SEHNR and CDR2 is FQNEAQ (reference sequence). This CDR3 is built from 15 residues. The CDR3 nucleotides read TGTGCCAGCAGCTTCACGGGGGCAACTAATGAAAAACTGTTTTTT. Its protein product is CASSFTGATNEKLFF.

This clonotype came up a few times. The chain couples TRBV6-4 to TRBJ1-5; D not resolved. The CDR3 is 17 residues long. V dropped 6 bases and J dropped 3 bases, with 21 bases sitting between them. The V gene's germline CDR1 is MRHNA and CDR2 SNTAGT. The chain's CDR3 is CASRSLWGEAYNQPQHF. DNA for the CDR3: TGTGCCAGCAGATCGCTGTGGGGAGAAGCTTACAATCAGCCCCAGCATTTT.

The chain carries TRBV5-1 and TRBJ1-1; D gene unclear. The germline V gene has CDR1 SGHRS and CDR2 YFSETQ. The CDR3 extends over 14 amino acids. V was shortened by 1 base and J by 2 bases, with 9 bases between the two germline ends. For the CDR3, the DNA is TGCGCCAGCAGCTTGCGGGGAGACAACACTGAAGCTTTCTTT. Translating gives CASSLRGDNTEAFF.

The J gene is TRBJ2-5, the V gene TRBV7-9; D may be TRBD2 (6 bases). V lost 3 bases and J lost 5, with 13 bases in between. Germline CDR1 reads SEHNR; CDR2 reads FQNEAQ (reference sequence). This CDR3 spans 14 amino acids. This CDR3 is CASSFDGGGETQYF. CDR3 coding DNA: TGTGCCAGCAGCTTCGACGGGGGAGGCGAGACCCAGTACTTC.

CDR3 nucleotides: TGTGCCAGCAGTTACTCGTGGGACAGGGTCACCGGGGAGCTGTTTTTT. It encodes CASSYSWDRVTGELFF. The rearrangement links TRBV6-2 or TRBV6-3 to TRBJ2-2; 9 bases are shared with TRBD1. V lost 0 bases to trimming and J lost 4 bases; unmatched junction nucleotides: 3. Per germline, CDR1 MNHEY and CDR2 SVGEGT. The CDR3 is 16 residues long.

This rearrangement joins TRBV21-1 to TRBJ1-2. TRBV21-1 is described as a pseudogene. The length of the CDR3 is 12 residues. CDR3 in amino acids: CASYDGVYGYTF. Written as DNA, the CDR3 is TGTGCCAGCTACGACGGCGTATATGGCTACACCTTC.

The chain employs TRBV28 and TRBJ2-2; D possibly corresponds to TRBD2 (5 bases). This CDR3 region has 16 residues. The V end lost 8 bases, the J end lost 0 bases, and 16 bases lay between the germline ends. CDR1 and CDR2 (germline): MDHEN, SYDVKM. Written as DNA, the CDR3 is TGTGCCAGCTCTTCGAGGGCGGACTCGAACACCGGGGAGCTGTTTTTT. The encoded protein is CASSSRADSNTGELFF.

This clonotype was detected a few times. The chain is built from TRBV9 and TRBJ2-3; 13 bases are shared with TRBD2. Germline lookup yields CDR1 SGDLS and CDR2 YYNGEE. This CDR3 region has 16 residues. V lost 3 bases, J lost 5 bases, and 6 bases stayed unmatched. The CDR3 DNA follows: TGTGCCAGCAGCGAACTAGCGGGGGGGCTTAGAGATACGCAGTATTTT. This translates into CASSELAGGLRDTQYF.

The rearrangement uses TRBV7-8 and TRBJ2-7; 8 bases match TRBD2. This CDR3 is built from 15 residues. CDR1 SGHVS and CDR2 FQNEAQ come from the germline V gene. With 4 bases clipped from V and 2 bases from J, the junction kept 7 bases outside the gene matches. CDR3 sequence: CASSSGRVLTYEQYF. The CDR3, as DNA: TGTGCCAGCAGCTCCGGGAGGGTCCTTACCTACGAGCAGTACTTC.

V gene TRBV4-3 combines with J gene TRBJ2-7; D is unresolved. CDR3 length equals 18 residues. Germline loops: CDR1 LGHNA, CDR2 YSLEER. The V and J ends lost 0 bases and 6 bases respectively, with 24 bases between them. The CDR3 is CASSQDYIGIFGVSEQYF. DNA for the CDR3: TGCGCCAGCAGCCAAGATTACATAGGTATATTCGGTGTTAGCGAGCAGTACTTC.

This clonotype was seen a few times. The gene calls are TRBV20-1 and TRBJ1-5; D perhaps matches TRBD1 (5 bases). V was clipped by 3 bases and J by 4 bases, with 19 bases between them. This CDR3 spans 16 amino acids. Germline CDR1 reads DFQATT; CDR2 reads SNEGSKA (reference sequence). CDR3 nucleotides: TGCAGTGCTAGCAACCCCGGGGGTCCCATAAATCAGCCCCAGCATTTT. Residues: CSASNPGGPINQPQHF.